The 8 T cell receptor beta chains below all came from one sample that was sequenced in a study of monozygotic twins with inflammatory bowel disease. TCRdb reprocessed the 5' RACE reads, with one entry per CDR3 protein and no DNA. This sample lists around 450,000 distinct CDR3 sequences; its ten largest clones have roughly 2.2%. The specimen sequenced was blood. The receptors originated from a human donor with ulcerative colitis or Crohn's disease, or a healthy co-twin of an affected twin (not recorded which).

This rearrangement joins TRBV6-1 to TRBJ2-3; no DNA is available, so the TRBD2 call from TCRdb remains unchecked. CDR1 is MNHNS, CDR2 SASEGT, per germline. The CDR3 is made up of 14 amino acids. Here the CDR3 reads CASRPAGGPSTQYF.

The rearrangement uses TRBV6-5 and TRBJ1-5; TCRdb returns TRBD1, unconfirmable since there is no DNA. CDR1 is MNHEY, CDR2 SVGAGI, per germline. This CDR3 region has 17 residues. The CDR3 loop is CASSYPFGQGLNQPQHF.

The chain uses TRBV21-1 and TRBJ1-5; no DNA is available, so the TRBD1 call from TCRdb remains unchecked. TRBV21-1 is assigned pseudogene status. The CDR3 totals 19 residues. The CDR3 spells CASSKGWPYRAWRDQPQHF.

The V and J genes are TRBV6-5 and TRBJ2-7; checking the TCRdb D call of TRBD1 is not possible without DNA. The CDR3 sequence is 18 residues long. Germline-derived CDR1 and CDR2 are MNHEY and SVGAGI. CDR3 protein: CASSYSSGGTGKSYEQYF.

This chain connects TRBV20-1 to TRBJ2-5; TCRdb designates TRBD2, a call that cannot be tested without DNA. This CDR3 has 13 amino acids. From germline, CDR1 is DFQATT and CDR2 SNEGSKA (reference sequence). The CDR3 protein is CSSRSGSSETQYF.

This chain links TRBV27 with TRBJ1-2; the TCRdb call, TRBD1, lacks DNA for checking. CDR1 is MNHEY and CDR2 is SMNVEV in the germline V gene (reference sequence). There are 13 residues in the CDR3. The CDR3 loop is CASSFHRGLGYTF.

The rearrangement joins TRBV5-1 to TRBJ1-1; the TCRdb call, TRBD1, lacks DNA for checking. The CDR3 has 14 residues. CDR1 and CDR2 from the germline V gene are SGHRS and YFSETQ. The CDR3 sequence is CASSLKPGNTEAFF.

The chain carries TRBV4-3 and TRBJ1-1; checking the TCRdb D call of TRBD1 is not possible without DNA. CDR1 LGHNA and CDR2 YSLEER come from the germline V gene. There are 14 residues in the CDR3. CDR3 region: CASSPTGADTQAFF.